The clone carrying this TCR beta chain was detected only a few times. Healthy Caucasian individuals made up all the donors. The sample comes from a study of identical twins. Unique molecular identifiers were present on the cDNA, and a universal primer site came from template switching. TCRdb processed the 5' RACE reads anew with MiXCR; each CDR3 protein has one entry. The sample consists of fewer than 550,000 distinct CDR3 sequences, roughly 15% of them appearing once. The CDR3 sequence is 16 residues long. Germline V gene lookup returns CDR1 DFQATT and CDR2 SNEGSKA (reference sequence). With V trimmed by 1 base and J by 2 bases, 8 bases remained unmatched. The same sample was also studied in work on yellow fever vaccine responses in identical twins.

The sequencing input was CD4+ T cells sorted from blood. The TCR originated in a woman aged 18-29 years in good health. The chain combines TRBV20-1 with TRBJ2-3; TRBD2 aligns across 8 bases. Written as DNA, the CDR3 is TGCAGTGCTAGAGCGGCGCTAGCGGGCATCACAGATACGCAGTATTTT. Protein product: CSARAALAGITDTQYF.